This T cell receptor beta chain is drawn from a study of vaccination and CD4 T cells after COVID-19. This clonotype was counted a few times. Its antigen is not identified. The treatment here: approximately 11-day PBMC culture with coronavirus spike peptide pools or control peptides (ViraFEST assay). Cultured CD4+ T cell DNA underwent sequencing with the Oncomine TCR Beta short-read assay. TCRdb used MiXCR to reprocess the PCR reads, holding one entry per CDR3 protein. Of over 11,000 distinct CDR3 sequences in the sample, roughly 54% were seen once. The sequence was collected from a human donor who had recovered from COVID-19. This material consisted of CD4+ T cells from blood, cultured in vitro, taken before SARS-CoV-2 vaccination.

The CDR3 DNA reads as TGTGCCAGCAGCCCCGGGGTAGGACAGCCCCAGCATTTT. It is translated as CASSPGVGQPQHF. The rearrangement uses TRBV7-2 and TRBJ1-5; D unclear. This CDR3 is 13 amino acids long. V lost 5 bases to trimming and J lost 7 bases, with 12 bases between them. Looked up from germline, CDR1 is SGHTA and CDR2 is FQGNSA. The whole variable domain, remainder taken from reference TRBV7-2 and TRBJ1-5, is GAGVSQSPSNKVTEKGKDVELRCDPISGHTALYWYRQSLGQGLEFLIYFQGNSAPDKSGLPSDRFSAERTGGSVSTLTIQRTQQEDSAVYLCASSPGVGQPQHFGDGTRLSIL.